These T cell receptor beta chains were read from a single sample in a study of blood T cell repertoires in COVID-19. Produced via immunoSEQ multiplex PCR; TCRdb's table is partial and in-frame only. In the table there are 250,000 to 300,000 clones, roughly nine tenths of which are singletons. The sample consisted of PBMCs or T cells enriched from blood (not recorded which). The receptors originated from a human donor in a cohort exposed to, infected with or recovered from COVID-19 (not recorded which). The donor label of this sample is uncertain. Both conserved end residues are part of each CDR3. The D gene is left open where the match is weak. Clone size is shown for a subset of rows, as once, few, many or a class of expanded clone.

size: -; D: TRBD1; V: TRBV7-9; J: TRBJ1-6; DNA: TGTGCCACCCCTCCGGCAGGGGGGAATTCACCCCTCCACTTT; CDR3: CATPPAGGNSPLHF
size: once; D: -; V: TRBV10-3; J: TRBJ1-1; DNA: TGTGCCATCAGTTCTACCGACATTTTGAACACTGAAGCTTTCTTT; CDR3: CAISSTDILNTEAFF
size: -; D: TRBD1; V: TRBV9; J: TRBJ1-3; DNA: TGTGCCAGCAGCGTAATGGGACAGGGGGCCTCTGGAAACACCATATATTTT; CDR3: CASSVMGQGASGNTIYF
size: -; D: TRBD1; V: TRBV9; J: TRBJ1-5; DNA: TGTGCCAGCAGCCTCCAGGGGGAGGGCAATCAGCCCCAGCATTTT; CDR3: CASSLQGEGNQPQHF
size: many; D: TRBD1; V: TRBV5-1; J: TRBJ2-7; DNA: TGCGCCAGCAGCTTGGAGGGGACAGGGATTGCGTACGAGCAGTACTTC; CDR3: CASSLEGTGIAYEQYF
size: -; D: -; V: TRBV5-1; J: TRBJ2-5; DNA: TGCGCCAGCAGCTTATCTATCGGGGGGCAGCGAGAGACCCAGTACTTC; CDR3: CASSLSIGGQRETQYF
size: -; D: -; V: TRBV30; J: TRBJ1-2; DNA: TGTGCCTGGAGTGTGAAGGGGGATTACTATGGCTACACCTTC; CDR3: CAWSVKGDYYGYTF
size: -; D: -; V: TRBV5-8; J: TRBJ1-1; DNA: TGTGCCAGCAGCTTGGCGTTGGCGAACACTGAAGCTTTCTTT; CDR3: CASSLALANTEAFF
size: -; D: TRBD1; V: TRBV11-2; J: TRBJ1-1; DNA: TGTGCCAGCAGCAGCGGACAGGGGGAACCCCCTGAAGCTTTCTTT; CDR3: CASSSGQGEPPEAFF
size: -; D: TRBD2; V: TRBV5-1; J: TRBJ2-3; DNA: TGCGCCAGCAGCTTGGGTGCGGGGGGACTCACAGATACGCAGTATTTT; CDR3: CASSLGAGGLTDTQYF
size: -; D: TRBD1; V: TRBV29-1; J: TRBJ1-4; DNA: TGCAGCGTTGTCCAGGGGGCGGCTAATGAAAAACTGTTTTTT; CDR3: CSVVQGAANEKLFF
size: -; D: TRBD1; V: TRBV10-3; J: TRBJ1-2; DNA: TGTGCCATCAGTGAGAATTTATTTGCTAAAGCGGGACAGGGGAGGAACTATGGCTACACCTTC; CDR3: CAISENLFAKAGQGRNYGYTF
size: once; D: -; V: TRBV11-2; J: TRBJ2-7; DNA: TGTGCCAGCAGCTCGTTACGGGGGACTTACTACGAGCAGTACTTC; CDR3: CASSSLRGTYYEQYF
size: -; D: -; V: TRBV19; J: TRBJ1-1; DNA: TGTGCCAGTAGGAAGCACCGGAACACTGAAGCTTTCTTT; CDR3: CASRKHRNTEAFF